This T cell receptor (beta chain) was documented in a study of cytomegalovirus exposure and HLA in healthy donors. TCRdb keeps only in-frame clones here, not all; method: immunoSEQ multiplex PCR. The table lists 90,000 to 100,000 clones, around nine tenths of them singletons. In the case of this clone: Its cognate antigen is unknown.

Study results and caveats: Researchers catalogued approximately 160 TCR beta chains as cytomegalovirus-associated. Per published reports, the classifier diagnosed cytomegalovirus status with high specificity and sensitivity.

This CDR3 region has 12 residues. Germline CDR1 reads SEHNR; CDR2 reads FQNEAQ (reference sequence). The V gene lost 6 bases and the J gene lost 7 bases, with 9 bases spanning the gap. The sequence was collected from a woman aged 25-40 years in good health and CMV-seronegative. Material: PBMCs. This rearrangement joins TRBV7-9 to TRBJ2-2; perhaps TRBD2 as D (6 bases). The CDR3 here is CASRWDFGELFF. In nucleotides, the CDR3 is TGTGCCAGCAGATGGGACTTCGGGGAGCTGTTTTTT. The entire variable domain, with the rest obtained from reference TRBV7-9 and TRBJ2-2, is as follows: DTGVSQNPRHKITKRGQNVTFRCDPISEHNRLYWYRQTLGQGPEFLTYFQNEAQLEKSRLLSDRFSAERPKGSFSTLEIQRTEQGDSAMYLCASRWDFGELFFGEGSRLTVL.